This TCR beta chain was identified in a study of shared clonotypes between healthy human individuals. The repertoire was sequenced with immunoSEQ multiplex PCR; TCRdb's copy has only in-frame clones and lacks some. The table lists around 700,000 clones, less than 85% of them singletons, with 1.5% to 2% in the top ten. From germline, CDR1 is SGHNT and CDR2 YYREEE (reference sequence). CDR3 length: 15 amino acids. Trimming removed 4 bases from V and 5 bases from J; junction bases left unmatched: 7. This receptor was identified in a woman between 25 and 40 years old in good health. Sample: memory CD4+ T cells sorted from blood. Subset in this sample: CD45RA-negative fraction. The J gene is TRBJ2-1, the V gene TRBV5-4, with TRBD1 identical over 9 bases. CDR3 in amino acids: CASSGGTGRNNEQFF. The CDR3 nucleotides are TGTGCCAGCAGCGGCGGGACAGGGAGGAACAATGAGCAGTTCTTC.